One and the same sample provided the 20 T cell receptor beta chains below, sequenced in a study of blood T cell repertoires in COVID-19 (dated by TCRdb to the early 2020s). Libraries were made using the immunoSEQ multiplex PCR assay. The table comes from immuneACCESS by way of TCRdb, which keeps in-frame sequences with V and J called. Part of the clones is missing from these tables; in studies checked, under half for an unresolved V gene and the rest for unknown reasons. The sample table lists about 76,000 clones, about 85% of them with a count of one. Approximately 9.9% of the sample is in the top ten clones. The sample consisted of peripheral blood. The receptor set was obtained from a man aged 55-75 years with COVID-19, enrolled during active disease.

As DNA, the CDR3 is TGCGCCAGCAGCTTGGGGGGGCCGCCGAACACTGAAGCTTTCTTT. Amino acid sequence: CASSLGGPPNTEAFF. This chain uses TRBV5-1 with TRBJ1-1; perhaps TRBD1 as D (6 bases). In germline, CDR1 is SGHRS, CDR2 YFSETQ. The CDR3 spans 15 residues. Trimming pared 0 bases from V and 1 base from J, leaving 10 bases between.

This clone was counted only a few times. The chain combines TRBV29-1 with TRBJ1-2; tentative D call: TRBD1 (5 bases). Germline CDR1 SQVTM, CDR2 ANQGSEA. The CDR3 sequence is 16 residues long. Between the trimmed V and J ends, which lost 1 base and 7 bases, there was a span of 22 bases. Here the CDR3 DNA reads TGCAGCGTTGAAGGGGGCCTTTGGGATCCGGGTCGTGGCTACACCTTC. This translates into CSVEGGLWDPGRGYTF. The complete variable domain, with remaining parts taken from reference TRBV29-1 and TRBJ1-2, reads SAVISQKPSRDICQRGTSLTIQCQVDSQVTMMFWYRQQPGQSLTLIATANQGSEATYESGFVIDKFPISRPNLTFSTLTVSNMSPEDSSIYLCSVEGGLWDPGRGYTFGSGTRLTVV.

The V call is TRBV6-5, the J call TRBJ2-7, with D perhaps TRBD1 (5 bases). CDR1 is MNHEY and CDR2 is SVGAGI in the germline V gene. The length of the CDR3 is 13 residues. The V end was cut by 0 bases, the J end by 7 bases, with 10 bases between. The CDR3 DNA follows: TGTGCCAGCAGTTACTCCGACAGCCCAGAGCAGTACTTC. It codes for CASSYSDSPEQYF.

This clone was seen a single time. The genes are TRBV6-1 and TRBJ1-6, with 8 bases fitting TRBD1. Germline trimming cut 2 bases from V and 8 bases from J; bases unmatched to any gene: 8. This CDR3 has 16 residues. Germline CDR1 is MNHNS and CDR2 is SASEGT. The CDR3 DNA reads TGTGCCAGCAGTGAAAACAGGGGGTTGGAAGATTCACCCCTCCACTTT. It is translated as CASSENRGLEDSPLHF.

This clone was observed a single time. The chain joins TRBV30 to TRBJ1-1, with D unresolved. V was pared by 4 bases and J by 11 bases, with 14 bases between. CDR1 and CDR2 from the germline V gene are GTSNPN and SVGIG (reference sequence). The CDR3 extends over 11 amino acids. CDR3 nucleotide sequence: TGTGCCTGGACAGAAGAGGGATCCGCTTTCTTT. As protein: CAWTEEGSAFF.

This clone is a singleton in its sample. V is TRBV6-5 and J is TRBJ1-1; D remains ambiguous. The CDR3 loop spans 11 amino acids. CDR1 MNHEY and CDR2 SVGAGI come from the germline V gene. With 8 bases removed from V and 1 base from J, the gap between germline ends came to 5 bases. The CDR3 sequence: CASFRNTEAFF. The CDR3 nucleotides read TGTGCCAGCTTTAGGAACACTGAAGCTTTCTTT.

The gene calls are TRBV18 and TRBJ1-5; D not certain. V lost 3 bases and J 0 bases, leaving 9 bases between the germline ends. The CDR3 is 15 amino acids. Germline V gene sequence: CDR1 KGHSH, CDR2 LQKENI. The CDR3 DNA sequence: TGTGCCAGCTCACCGGGGAGCGATAGCAATCAGCCCCAGCATTTT. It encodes CASSPGSDSNQPQHF.

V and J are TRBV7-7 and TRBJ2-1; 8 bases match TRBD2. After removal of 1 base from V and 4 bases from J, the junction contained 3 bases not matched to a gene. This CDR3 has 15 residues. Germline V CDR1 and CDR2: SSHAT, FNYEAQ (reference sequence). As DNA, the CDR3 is TGTGCCAGCAGCTTAGGAGCGGGGGAATACAATGAGCAGTTCTTC. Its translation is CASSLGAGEYNEQFF. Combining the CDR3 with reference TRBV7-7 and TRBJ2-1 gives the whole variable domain GAGVSQSPRYKVTKRGQDVTLRCDPISSHATLYWYQQALGQGPEFLTYFNYEAQPDKSGLPSDRFSAERPEGSISTLTIQRTEQRDSAMYRCASSLGAGEYNEQFFGPGTRLTVL.

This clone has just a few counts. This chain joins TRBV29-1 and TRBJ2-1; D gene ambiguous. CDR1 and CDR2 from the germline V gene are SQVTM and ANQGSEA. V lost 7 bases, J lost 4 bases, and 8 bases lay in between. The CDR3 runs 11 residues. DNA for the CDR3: TGCAGCGGTTCTAATTACAATGAGCAGTTCTTC. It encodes CSGSNYNEQFF.

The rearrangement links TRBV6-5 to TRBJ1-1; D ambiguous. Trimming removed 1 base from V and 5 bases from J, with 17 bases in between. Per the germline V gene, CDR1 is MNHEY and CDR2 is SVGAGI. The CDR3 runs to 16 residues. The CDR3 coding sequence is TGTGCCAGCAGTTACTTAGGGATGGGAGGTCTGACTGAAGCTTTCTTT. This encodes CASSYLGMGGLTEAFF.

CDR3 in amino acids: CASSVDRVAGNTIYF. DNA of the CDR3: TGTGCCAGCAGCGTAGACAGGGTAGCTGGAAACACCATATATTTT. V is TRBV9 and J is TRBJ1-3, with D perhaps TRBD1 (6 bases). Germline CDR1 SGDLS, CDR2 YYNGEE. V lost 0 bases, J lost 2 bases, and 9 bases lay in between. CDR3 length equals 15 residues.

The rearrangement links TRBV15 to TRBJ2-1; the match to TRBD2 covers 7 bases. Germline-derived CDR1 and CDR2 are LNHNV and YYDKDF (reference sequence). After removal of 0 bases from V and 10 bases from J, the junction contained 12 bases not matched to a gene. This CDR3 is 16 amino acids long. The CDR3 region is CATSRDVVAGPGEQFF. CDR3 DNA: TGTGCCACCAGCAGAGATGTGGTAGCGGGCCCTGGGGAGCAGTTCTTC.

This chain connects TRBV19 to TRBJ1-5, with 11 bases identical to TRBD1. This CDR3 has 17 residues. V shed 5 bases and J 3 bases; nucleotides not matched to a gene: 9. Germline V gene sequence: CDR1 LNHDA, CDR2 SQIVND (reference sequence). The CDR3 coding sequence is TGTGCCAGTAGTGCAAGGGACAGGGGGGGATACAATCAGCCCCAGCATTTT. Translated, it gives CASSARDRGGYNQPQHF.

The CDR3 sequence is CASSPLLGDTEAFF. Written as DNA, the CDR3 is TGTGCCAGCTCACCACTTTTAGGGGACACTGAAGCTTTCTTT. V usage is TRBV18 and J usage is TRBJ1-1, with D possibly matching TRBD1 (5 bases). The CDR3 spans 14 residues. The germline V and J ends were trimmed by 1 base and 3 bases, with 9 bases remaining between them. CDR1 and CDR2 (germline): KGHSH, LQKENI. Together with reference TRBV18 and TRBJ1-1, the CDR3 gives the full variable domain: NAGVMQNPRHLVRRRGQEARLRCSPMKGHSHVYWYRQLPEEGLKFMVYLQKENIIDESGMPKERFSAEFPKEGPSILRIQQVVRGDSAAYFCASSPLLGDTEAFFGQGTRLTVV.

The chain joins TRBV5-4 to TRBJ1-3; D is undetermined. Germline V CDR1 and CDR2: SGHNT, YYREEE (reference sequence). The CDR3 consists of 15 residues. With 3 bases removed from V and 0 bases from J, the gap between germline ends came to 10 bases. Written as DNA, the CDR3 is TGTGCCAGCAGCTCGTACCGGGACTCTGGAAACACCATATATTTT. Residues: CASSSYRDSGNTIYF.

The chain's CDR3 is CASSLHGTSGTLGRNEQFF. The CDR3 region has the DNA TGTGCCAGCAGCCTCCATGGGACTAGCGGGACCCTAGGTAGAAATGAGCAGTTCTTC. The J gene is TRBJ2-1, the V gene TRBV3-1 (or the pseudogene TRBV3-2), with 13 bases identical to TRBD2. Trimming cost V 4 bases and J 7 bases; bases outside gene matches: 16. The CDR3 is made up of 19 amino acids. The germline gives CDR1 LGHDT, CDR2 YNNKEL (reference sequence).

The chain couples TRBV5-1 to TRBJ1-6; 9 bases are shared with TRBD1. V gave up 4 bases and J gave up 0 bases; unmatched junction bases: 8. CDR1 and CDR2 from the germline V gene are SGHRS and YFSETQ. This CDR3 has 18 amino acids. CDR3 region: CASSPSQGANSYNSPLHF. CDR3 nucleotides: TGCGCCAGCAGCCCTTCACAGGGGGCGAACTCCTATAATTCACCCCTCCACTTT. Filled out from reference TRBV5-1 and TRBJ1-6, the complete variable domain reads KAGVTQTPRYLIKTRGQQVTLSCSPISGHRSVSWYQQTPGQGLQFLFEYFSETQRNKGNFPGRFSGRQFSNSRSEMNVSTLELGDSALYLCASSPSQGANSYNSPLHFGNGTRLTVT.

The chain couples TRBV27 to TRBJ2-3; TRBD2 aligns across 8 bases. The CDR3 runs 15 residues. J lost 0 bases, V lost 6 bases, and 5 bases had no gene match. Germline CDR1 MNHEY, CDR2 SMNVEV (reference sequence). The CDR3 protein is CASRQRTSSTDTQYF. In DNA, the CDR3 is TGTGCCAGCAGACAAAGGACTAGCAGCACAGATACGCAGTATTTT.

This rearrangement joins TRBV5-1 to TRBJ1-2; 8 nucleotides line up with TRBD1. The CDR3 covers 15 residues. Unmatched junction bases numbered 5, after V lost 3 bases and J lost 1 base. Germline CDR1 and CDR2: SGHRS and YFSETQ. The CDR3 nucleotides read TGCGCCAGCAGCTCCTTACAGGGGGTTAACTATGGCTACACCTTC. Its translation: CASSSLQGVNYGYTF.

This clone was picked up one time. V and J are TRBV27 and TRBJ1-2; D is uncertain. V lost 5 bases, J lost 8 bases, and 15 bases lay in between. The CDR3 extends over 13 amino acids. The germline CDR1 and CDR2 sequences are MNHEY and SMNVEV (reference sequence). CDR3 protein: CASSLPSGSGYTF. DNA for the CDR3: TGTGCCAGCAGTCTCCCTAGTGGGAGCGGCTACACCTTC.